The next 26 T cell receptor beta chains were all read from a single sample in a study of blood T cell repertoires in COVID-19 (dated by TCRdb to between 2020 and 2021). The receptor library was made with the immunoSEQ multiplex PCR assay. The table was pulled from immuneACCESS by TCRdb, which kept in-frame rearrangements only. Such tables lose some clones; where checked, under half of the loss comes from unresolved V genes, and the rest has no known cause. The sample table shows some 38,000 clones, and 90% are seen once. Clones ranked in the top ten supply approximately 26% of the sample. Specimen: peripheral blood. All receptors come from a man aged 60-69 years with active or convalescent COVID-19.

The chain employs TRBV2 and TRBJ2-7; TRBD2 might be the D (5 bases). Germline values: CDR1 SNHLY, CDR2 FYNNEI. V was trimmed by 11 bases and J by 6 bases, leaving 26 bases between them. This CDR3 is 15 amino acids long. DNA for the CDR3: TGTGCCTGCGTTTACGGGAATCTCCTTTCCCTCGAGCAGTACTTC. Encoded protein: CACVYGNLLSLEQYF.

A word on this clone: A read error may produce the germline difference seen at one junction end. The chain carries TRBV6-1 and TRBJ2-1; 7 bases match TRBD2. Per germline, CDR1 MNHNS and CDR2 SASEGT. The CDR3 is 15 residues long. The DNA for the CDR3 is TGTGCCAGCAGTGAAGGAGCTAGCGGATACAGTGAGCAGTTCTTC. Translation: CASSEGASGYSEQFF.

Written as DNA, the CDR3 is TGTGCCAGCAGCCCCCGGACTAGCGGGGGGACCTACAATGAGCAGTTCTTC. This encodes CASSPRTSGGTYNEQFF. The chain has TRBV9 and TRBJ2-1; 14 bases line up with TRBD2. CDR3 length equals 17 residues. Germline lookup yields CDR1 SGDLS and CDR2 YYNGEE. The V gene end was trimmed by 4 bases and the J gene end by 2 bases; junction bases not matched to a gene: 5.

This clone showed up just once. The rearrangement uses TRBV9 and TRBJ1-4; 9 bases agree with TRBD1. CDR1 and CDR2 (germline): SGDLS, YYNGEE. Trimming cost V 4 bases and J 7 bases; bases outside gene matches: 8. The CDR3 is made up of 15 amino acids. This chain's CDR3 is CASSTRDREAEKLFF. CDR3 DNA: TGTGCCAGCAGCACGCGGGACAGGGAGGCTGAAAAACTGTTTTTT.

V is TRBV6-4 and J is TRBJ2-3; 13 nucleotides match TRBD2. The CDR3 totals 16 residues. The J segment lost 4 bases and the V segment lost 3 bases, leaving 4 bases of the junction unmatched. The germline V gene has CDR1 MRHNA and CDR2 SNTAGT. The CDR3 coding sequence is TGTGCCAGCAGTGAGTCGGGACTAGCGGGATCAGATACGCAGTATTTT. It codes for CASSESGLAGSDTQYF.

V is TRBV4-1 and J is TRBJ2-1; D perhaps matches TRBD2 (5 bases). This CDR3 spans 17 amino acids. Between the trimmed V and J ends, which lost 2 bases and 12 bases, there was a span of 26 bases. Germline V lookup: CDR1 MGHRA, CDR2 YSYEKL. The CDR3 DNA is TGCGCCAGCAGCCAACGCGGGCTCCCCGGTCCGGTCCTGGTGCAGTTCTTC. It is translated as CASSQRGLPGPVLVQFF.

V is TRBV3-1 (or the pseudogene TRBV3-2) and J is TRBJ2-1; 8 bases map to TRBD2. The V gene's germline CDR1 is LGHDT and CDR2 YNNKEL (reference sequence). The CDR3 is 17 amino acids. V shed 1 base and J 2 bases; nucleotides not matched to a gene: 7. CDR3 loop: CASSQGWREAAYNEQFF. CDR3 nucleotide sequence: TGTGCCAGCAGCCAAGGTTGGCGGGAGGCGGCCTACAATGAGCAGTTCTTC.

V and J are TRBV28 and TRBJ1-1, with D tentatively TRBD1 (5 bases). V was trimmed by 4 bases and J by 2 bases, leaving 17 bases between them. Germline V gene lookup returns CDR1 MDHEN and CDR2 SYDVKM. The CDR3 has 16 residues. The CDR3 nucleotides are TGTGCCAGCAGTTGGACGGGGGGATTAGTCAACACTGAAGCTTTCTTT. Protein: CASSWTGGLVNTEAFF.

This sequence joins TRBV11-3 and TRBJ2-1; 11 bases fit TRBD2. The trim removed 5 bases at V and 8 bases at J, leaving 14 bases unmatched. Germline V gives CDR1 SGHNT, CDR2 YENEEA. CDR3 length: 17 residues. Written as DNA, the CDR3 is TGTGCCAGCAGCCAACTAGCGGGAGCCAGGCGAAAAGATGAGCAGTTCTTC. Translating gives CASSQLAGARRKDEQFF.

This chain connects TRBV29-1 to TRBJ1-1; D gene uncertain. The CDR3 covers 10 residues. The germline V gene encodes CDR1 SQVTM and CDR2 ANQGSEA. The CDR3: CSVLVTEAFF. The CDR3 DNA reads as TGCAGTGTATTAGTCACTGAAGCTTTCTTT. Variable domain in full (rest from reference TRBV29-1 and TRBJ1-1): SAVISQKPSRDICQRGTSLTIQCQVDSQVTMMFWYRQQPGQSLTLIATANQGSEATYESGFVIDKFPISRPNLTFSTLTVSNMSPEDSSIYLCSVLVTEAFFGQGTRLTVV.

The J gene is TRBJ2-3, the V gene TRBV24-1; D might be TRBD2 (6 bases). The CDR3 covers 13 residues. Trimming took 6 bases from V and 2 from J, leaving 8 bases between them. CDR1 is KGHDR, CDR2 SFDVKD, per germline. The DNA of the CDR3 is TGTGCCACCAGTTCGGGGGACACAGATACGCAGTATTTT. This encodes CATSSGDTDTQYF.

This clone was counted a few times. The J gene is TRBJ1-4, the V gene TRBV28, with a tentative D call TRBD1 (6 bases). The germline V gene has CDR1 MDHEN and CDR2 SYDVKM. The V end lost 8 bases, the J end lost 6 bases, and 13 bases lay between the germline ends. The CDR3 loop spans 13 amino acids. The DNA of the CDR3 is TGTGCCAGCCGGGGTAGGGGGTATGAAAAACTGTTTTTT. Its translation: CASRGRGYEKLFF.

This clone was detected only a few times. The V call is TRBV30, the J call TRBJ1-4, with 8 bases that match TRBD1. J lost 3 bases, V lost 3 bases, and 6 bases had no gene match. The CDR3 contains 15 residues. Germline CDR1 GTSNPN, CDR2 SVGIG (reference sequence). Written as DNA, the CDR3 is TGTGCCTGGAGGGACACGACAGGGGCTAATGAAAAACTGTTTTTT. Protein: CAWRDTTGANEKLFF.

The V call is TRBV24-1, the J call TRBJ1-3; D is unclear. CDR1 is KGHDR, CDR2 SFDVKD, per germline. CDR3 length: 15 residues. Trimming pared 3 bases from V and 1 base from J, leaving 9 bases between. CDR3 DNA: TGTGCCACCAGTGATCCAACTCGGTCTGGAAACACCATATATTTT. Amino acid sequence: CATSDPTRSGNTIYF.

This chain connects TRBV5-6 to TRBJ2-3; 8 nucleotides line up with TRBD2. This CDR3 is 16 amino acids long. The V and J ends lost 2 bases and 8 bases, in that order; junction bases with no gene match: 13. Germline V lookup: CDR1 SGHDT, CDR2 YYEEEE. The CDR3 nucleotides read TGTGCCAGCAGCTTTCTTAGCGGGATAGGGACCGGTACGCAGTATTTT. It yields the protein CASSFLSGIGTGTQYF. Looking up the rest from reference TRBV5-6 and TRBJ2-3 gives the full variable domain: DAGVTQSPTHLIKTRGQQVTLRCSPKSGHDTVSWYQQALGQGPQFIFQYYEEEERQRGNFPDRFSGHQFPNYSSELNVNALLLGDSALYLCASSFLSGIGTGTQYFGPGTRLTVL.

The rearrangement joins TRBV29-1 to TRBJ2-1; D is unresolved. Trimming took 8 bases from V and 3 from J, leaving 8 bases between them. The germline gives CDR1 SQVTM, CDR2 ANQGSEA. The CDR3 has 11 residues. The DNA for the CDR3 is TGCAGCCTAAACTACTACAATGAGCAGTTCTTC. As protein: CSLNYYNEQFF.

The J gene is TRBJ1-2, the V gene TRBV5-4; D uncertain. V lost 6 bases and J lost 10, with 19 bases in between. The CDR3 covers 13 residues. Germline CDR1 SGHNT, CDR2 YYREEE (reference sequence). The CDR3 loop reads CASKQHNTYNYTF. Here the CDR3 DNA reads TGTGCCAGCAAACAGCATAACACCTACAACTACACCTTC. Using reference TRBV5-4 and TRBJ1-2 for the parts outside the CDR3, the full variable domain is ETGVTQSPTHLIKTRGQQVTLRCSSQSGHNTVSWYQQALGQGPQFIFQYYREEENGRGNFPPRFSGLQFPNYSSELNVNALELDDSALYLCASKQHNTYNYTFGSGTRLTVV.

This clone has only one observation. The chain has TRBV2 and TRBJ1-5; 7 positions agree with TRBD1. This CDR3 is built from 16 residues. V was pared by 4 bases and J by 0 bases, with 6 bases of the junction left unmatched. The germline V gene encodes CDR1 SNHLY and CDR2 FYNNEI. The CDR3 DNA reads TGTGCCAGCAGTGCCCCGACAGGGAGTAGCAATCAGCCCCAGCATTTT. Protein product: CASSAPTGSSNQPQHF.

This chain connects TRBV25-1 to TRBJ2-2, with no clear D. The V gene lost 1 base and the J gene lost 8 bases, with 14 bases spanning the gap. Germline V gives CDR1 MGHDK, CDR2 SYGVNS. The CDR3 contains 15 residues. The DNA of the CDR3 is TGTGCCAGCAGTGAATTGAGTTTGGGCGAGGGGGAGCTGTTTTTT. It specifies CASSELSLGEGELFF.

CDR3 in amino acids: CAITPSSGNTIYF. The CDR3 coding sequence is TGTGCCATCACACCGAGCTCTGGAAACACCATATATTTT. The chain links TRBV10-3 to TRBJ1-3; no definite D call. The germline V gene encodes CDR1 ENHRY and CDR2 SYGVKD. This CDR3 has 13 amino acids. Trimming stripped 7 bases from V and 0 bases from J, with 7 bases between.

The rearrangement joins TRBV9 to TRBJ2-2, with 10 bases identical to TRBD2. This CDR3 region has 17 residues. Germline assignment: CDR1 SGDLS and CDR2 YYNGEE. V was clipped by 0 bases and J by 3 bases; unmatched bases: 5. The CDR3 bases are TGTGCCAGCAGCGTAGAGCGGGAGGGGTTTGACACCGGGGAGCTGTTTTTT. As protein: CASSVEREGFDTGELFF.

This chain connects TRBV5-1 to TRBJ2-3; tentatively, D is TRBD1 (5 bases). The CDR3 is 14 amino acids. Germline loops: CDR1 SGHRS, CDR2 YFSETQ. V was trimmed by 0 bases and J by 6 bases, leaving 11 bases between them. CDR3 sequence (DNA): TGCGCCAGCAGCTTGGAGGGGCCGGCGGATACGCAGTATTTT. Residues: CASSLEGPADTQYF.

The V call is TRBV30, the J call TRBJ1-3, with TRBD1 matching over 7 bases. The CDR3 is 14 amino acids. V gave up 3 bases and J gave up 4 bases; unmatched junction bases: 6. Germline values: CDR1 GTSNPN, CDR2 SVGIG (reference sequence). The CDR3 DNA is TGTGCCTGGAGGTCCAGGGGGAAAGGAAACACCATATATTTT. Encoded protein: CAWRSRGKGNTIYF.

The CDR3 region has the DNA TGCGCCAGCAGTCAATCCCCTAGCGGAGGCGACAATGAGCAGTTCTTC. It codes for CASSQSPSGGDNEQFF. This chain connects TRBV23-1 to TRBJ2-1, with TRBD2 identical over 7 bases. TRBV23-1 is identified as an open reading frame with a role that is uncertain. CDR3 length: 16 residues. Unmatched junction bases numbered 7, after V lost 0 bases and J lost 5 bases.

The chain is built from TRBV18 and TRBJ2-5; the match to TRBD1 covers 11 bases. Germline V CDR1 and CDR2: KGHSH, LQKENI. The CDR3 consists of 16 residues. J lost 4 bases, V lost 5 bases, and 9 bases had no gene match. The CDR3 region is CASSSFPGQGGETQYF. The CDR3, as DNA: TGTGCCAGCTCAAGTTTCCCGGGACAGGGGGGAGAGACCCAGTACTTC.

The chain combines TRBV6-5 with TRBJ2-7, with unresolved D. Germline CDR1 reads MNHEY; CDR2 reads SVGAGI. The CDR3 consists of 15 residues. The V and J ends lost 3 bases and 2 bases respectively, with 14 bases between them. As DNA, the CDR3 is TGTGCCAGCAGTTATTCATACACCACCCCCTACGAGCAGTACTTC. Protein sequence: CASSYSYTTPYEQYF.